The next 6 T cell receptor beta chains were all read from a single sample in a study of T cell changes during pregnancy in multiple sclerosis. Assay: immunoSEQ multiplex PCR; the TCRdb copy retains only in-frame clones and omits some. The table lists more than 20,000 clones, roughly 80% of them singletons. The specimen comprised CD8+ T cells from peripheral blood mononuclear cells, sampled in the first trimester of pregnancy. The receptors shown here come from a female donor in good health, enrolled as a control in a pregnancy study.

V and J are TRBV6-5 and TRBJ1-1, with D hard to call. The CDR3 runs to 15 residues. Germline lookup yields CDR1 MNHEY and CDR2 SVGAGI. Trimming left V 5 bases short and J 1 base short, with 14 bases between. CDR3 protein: CASSATWEENTEAFF. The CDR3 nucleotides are TGTGCCAGCAGTGCAACTTGGGAGGAGAACACTGAAGCTTTCTTT.

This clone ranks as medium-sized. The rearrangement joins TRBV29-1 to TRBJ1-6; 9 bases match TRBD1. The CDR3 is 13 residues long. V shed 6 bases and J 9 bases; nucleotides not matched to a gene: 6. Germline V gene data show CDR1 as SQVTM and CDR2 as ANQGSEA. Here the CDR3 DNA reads TGCAGCGTACGGACAGGGGAAGGTTCACCCCTCCACTTT. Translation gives CSVRTGEGSPLHF.

Here the CDR3 reads CAILEGGVKGTIYF. CDR3 DNA: TGTGCCATCTTGGAGGGTGGGGTTAAGGGCACCATATATTTT. This chain joins TRBV6-4 and TRBJ1-3; D gene unclear. Trimming shortened V by 10 bases and J by 9 bases, and 22 bases separated the two germline ends. The CDR3 is 14 residues long. CDR1 MRHNA and CDR2 SNTAGT come from the germline V gene.

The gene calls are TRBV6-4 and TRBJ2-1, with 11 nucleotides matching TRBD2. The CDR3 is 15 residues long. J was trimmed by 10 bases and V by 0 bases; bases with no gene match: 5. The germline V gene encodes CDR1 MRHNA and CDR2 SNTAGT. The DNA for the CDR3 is TGTGCCAGCAGTGACTCGGCTAGCGGGGGGCGAGAGCAGTTCTTC. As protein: CASSDSASGGREQFF.

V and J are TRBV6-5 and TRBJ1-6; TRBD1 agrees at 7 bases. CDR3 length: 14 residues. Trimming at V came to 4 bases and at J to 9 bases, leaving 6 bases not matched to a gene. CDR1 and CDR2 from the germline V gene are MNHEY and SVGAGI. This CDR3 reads CASSLQGPTSPLHF. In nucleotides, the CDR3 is TGTGCCAGCAGTTTACAGGGGCCCACTTCACCCCTCCACTTT.

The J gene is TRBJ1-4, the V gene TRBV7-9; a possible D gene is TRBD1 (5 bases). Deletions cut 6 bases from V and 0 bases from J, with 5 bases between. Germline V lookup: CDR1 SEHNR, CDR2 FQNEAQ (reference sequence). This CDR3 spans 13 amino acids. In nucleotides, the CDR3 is TGTGCCAGCAGGACAGCAACTAATGAAAAACTGTTTTTT. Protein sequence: CASRTATNEKLFF.